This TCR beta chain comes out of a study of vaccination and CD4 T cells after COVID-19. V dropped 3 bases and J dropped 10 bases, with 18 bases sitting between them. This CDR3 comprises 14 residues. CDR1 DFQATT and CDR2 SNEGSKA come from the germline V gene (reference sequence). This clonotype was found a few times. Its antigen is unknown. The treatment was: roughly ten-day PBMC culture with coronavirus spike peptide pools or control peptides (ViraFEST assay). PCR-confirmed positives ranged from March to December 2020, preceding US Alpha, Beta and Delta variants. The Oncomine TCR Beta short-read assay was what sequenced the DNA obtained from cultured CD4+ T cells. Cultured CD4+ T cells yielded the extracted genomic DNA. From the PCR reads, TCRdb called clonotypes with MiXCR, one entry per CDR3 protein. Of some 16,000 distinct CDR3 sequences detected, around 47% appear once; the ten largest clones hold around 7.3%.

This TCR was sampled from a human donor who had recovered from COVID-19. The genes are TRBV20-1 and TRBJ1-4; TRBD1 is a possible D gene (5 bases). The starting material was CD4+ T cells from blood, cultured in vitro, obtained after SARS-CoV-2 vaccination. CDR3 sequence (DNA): TGCAGTGCTAGCCCCGGGACGGCCGACGGAAAACTGTTTTTT. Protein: CSASPGTADGKLFF.